The 6 T cell receptor beta chains given below trace back to one sample, sequenced in a study of patients and donors after allogeneic stem cell transplantation (dated by TCRdb to 2019 to 2021). Libraries were constructed by RT-PCR. The sample was run on a NextSeq 550. TCRdb itself trimmed the public reads at Q25 with fastp, ran MiXCR and retained productive beta chains. Each CDR3 protein appears once, grouped with its most common genes and DNA. The sample contains about 19,000 distinct CDR3 sequences, roughly 4.5% of them found a single time. The ten biggest clones cover around 37% of the sample. Sample: blood, either unsorted or a sorted T cell fraction (not recorded which). These receptors were obtained from a human donor who was either an allogeneic HSCT recipient or a stem cell or donor lymphocyte infusion donor (not recorded which). It is not recorded whose cells these are; they may come from a transplant donor.

This rearrangement joins TRBV28 to TRBJ2-2; possible D gene TRBD1, 6 bases. This CDR3 spans 15 amino acids. The V end was cut by 5 bases, the J end by 2 bases, with 12 bases between. The germline V gene encodes CDR1 MDHEN and CDR2 SYDVKM. CDR3 bases: TGTGCCAGCAGTCTTAGACAGGCCAACACCGGGGAGCTGTTTTTT. Translated: CASSLRQANTGELFF.

This clonotype was seen ten or more times. The chain combines TRBV7-9 with TRBJ2-3, with 7 nucleotides matching TRBD2. The germline V gene has CDR1 SEHNR and CDR2 FQNEAQ (reference sequence). CDR3 length equals 14 residues. Trimming at V came to 5 bases and at J to 3 bases, leaving 5 bases not matched to a gene. Written as DNA, the CDR3 is TGTGCCAGCAGCCCACGGACTAGAACAGATACGCAGTATTTT. Translated, it gives CASSPRTRTDTQYF.

This clonotype was observed at least ten times. The chain combines TRBV15 with TRBJ2-7, with 9 bases aligning to TRBD1. CDR1 and CDR2 (germline): LNHNV, YYDKDF (reference sequence). V was pared by 1 base and J by 5 bases, with 9 bases of the junction left unmatched. The CDR3 sequence is 16 residues long. CDR3 region: CATSRVVLQGADEQYF. The DNA for the CDR3 is TGTGCCACCAGCAGAGTGGTACTACAGGGGGCGGACGAGCAGTACTTC.

This clonotype was recorded a few times. The chain carries TRBV5-1 and TRBJ2-7, with 9 bases aligning to TRBD2. This CDR3 is built from 15 residues. V dropped 2 bases and J dropped 3; count of bases not matched to a gene: 6. Germline CDR1 reads SGHRS; CDR2 reads YFSETQ. The DNA of the CDR3 is TGCGCCAGCAGCTTTGGTGGAGCGGGGGGCTACGAGCAGTACTTC. This translates into CASSFGGAGGYEQYF. Based on the CDR3 plus reference TRBV5-1 and TRBJ2-7, the full variable domain is KAGVTQTPRYLIKTRGQQVTLSCSPISGHRSVSWYQQTPGQGLQFLFEYFSETQRNKGNFPGRFSGRQFSNSRSEMNVSTLELGDSALYLCASSFGGAGGYEQYFGPGTRLTVT.

This clonotype showed up many times. The chain is built from TRBV1 and TRBJ1-5; no check of the table's D call, TRBD1, against the DNA was made. TRBV1 is reported as a pseudogene. The CDR3 runs to 18 residues. The CDR3 protein is CTSSQPGSGNYRNQPQHF. The CDR3, as DNA: TGCACCAGCAGCCAACCCGGGTCCGGGAACTATCGCAATCAGCCCCAGCATTTT.

The chain employs TRBV20-1 and TRBJ2-7; 10 bases fit TRBD1. J was trimmed by 5 bases and V by 6 bases; bases with no gene match: 7. This CDR3 region has 13 residues. Germline CDR1 reads DFQATT; CDR2 reads SNEGSKA (reference sequence). CDR3 coding DNA: TGCAGTGCAATCCGGGACAGGGGTAACGAGCAGTACTTC. Translation: CSAIRDRGNEQYF.